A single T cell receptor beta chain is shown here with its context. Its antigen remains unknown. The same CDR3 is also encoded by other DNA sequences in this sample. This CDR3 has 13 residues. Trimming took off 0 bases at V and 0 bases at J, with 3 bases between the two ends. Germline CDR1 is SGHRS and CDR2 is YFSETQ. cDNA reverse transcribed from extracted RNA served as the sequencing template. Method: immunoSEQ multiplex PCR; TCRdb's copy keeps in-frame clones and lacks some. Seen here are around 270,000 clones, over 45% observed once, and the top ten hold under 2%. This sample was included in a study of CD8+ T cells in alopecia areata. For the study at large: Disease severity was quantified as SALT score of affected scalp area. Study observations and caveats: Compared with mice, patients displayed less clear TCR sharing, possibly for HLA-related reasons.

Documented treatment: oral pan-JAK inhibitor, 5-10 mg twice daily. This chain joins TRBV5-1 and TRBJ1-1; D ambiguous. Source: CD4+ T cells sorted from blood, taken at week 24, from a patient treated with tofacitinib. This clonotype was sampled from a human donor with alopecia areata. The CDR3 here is CASSLGVNTEAFF. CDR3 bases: TGCGCCAGCAGCTTGGGAGTGAACACTGAAGCTTTCTTT.